Detailed here is one T cell receptor beta chain. The antigen is not known. This record comes from a study of T cell responses to AZD1222 COVID-19 vaccine. Regarding the study as a whole: With dominance at 160-218 and 743-854, vaccine-associated CD4 TCRs spanned spike. Spike-specific TCR repertoires showed rising breadth and depth after two AZD1222 doses. Donor demographics were predominantly white British with a female majority; clonal diversity may be underestimated. Only six people who got AZD1222 tested seropositive at baseline.

Only in-frame clones appear in the TCRdb table, and some are missing; sequencing was by immunoSEQ multiplex PCR. The sample lists more than 150,000 clones, over 90% occurring once. With 1 base removed from V and 1 base from J, the gap between germline ends came to 3 bases. CDR3 length equals 12 residues. CDR1 and CDR2 (germline): SQVTM, ANQGSEA. This clonotype was obtained from an adult who received the AZD1222 COVID-19 vaccine. The V call is TRBV29-1, the J call TRBJ2-3, with D hard to call. Sequences were derived from peripheral blood, sampled 28 days after the second AZD1222 dose. The CDR3, as DNA: TGCAGCGTTGAAGGAGGCACAGATACGCAGTATTTT. Translation: CSVEGGTDTQYF.